This entry lists 14 T cell receptor beta chains sequenced from one sample in a study of cytomegalovirus exposure and HLA in healthy donors. Amplification used 60 Vbeta primers and 13 Jbeta primers. Clones were read by immunoSEQ multiplex PCR, and TCRdb kept only the in-frame ones, dropping some. The data contain 100,000 or so clones, approximately 80% of them singletons. The sample was PBMCs. The receptors originated from a male donor in good health and CMV-seropositive.

The J gene is TRBJ2-7, the V gene TRBV4-1; 9 nucleotides agree with TRBD1. Germline loops: CDR1 MGHRA, CDR2 YSYEKL. The CDR3 has 17 amino acids. The junction had 8 bases not matched to a gene; V was cut back by 0 bases and J by 2 bases. CDR3 region: CASSQDPPRQGAYEQYF. CDR3 DNA: TGCGCCAGCAGCCAAGATCCCCCCCGACAGGGGGCCTACGAGCAGTACTTC.

This clone came up once. This sequence joins TRBV7-8 and TRBJ2-2; D is possibly TRBD1 (6 bases). The CDR3 extends over 14 amino acids. V lost 1 base to trimming and J lost 15 bases, with 18 bases between them. Germline V gene sequence: CDR1 SGHVS, CDR2 FQNEAQ. CDR3 coding DNA: TGTGCCAGCAGCTTAGTGGGCAGGGGTGGAAAGGTGTTTTTT. Its translation: CASSLVGRGGKVFF.

This sequence joins TRBV4-1 and TRBJ1-2; weak D call: TRBD1 (6 bases). The V end was cut by 4 bases, the J end by 0 bases, with 15 bases between. CDR3 length: 16 residues. Germline CDR1 reads MGHRA; CDR2 reads YSYEKL. The CDR3 is CASSRGQGGSNYGYTF. DNA of the CDR3: TGCGCCAGCAGCCGGGGGCAGGGTGGGTCTAACTATGGCTACACCTTC.

The table lists this clone with a count of one. V gene TRBV6-5 combines with J gene TRBJ1-2; a possible D gene is TRBD1 (6 bases). Germline assignment: CDR1 MNHEY and CDR2 SVGAGI. V was pared by 4 bases and J by 4 bases, with 10 bases between. The CDR3 is 13 amino acids. DNA for the CDR3: TGTGCCAGCAGTTCGACAGGACGCTATGGCTACACCTTC. This gives the protein CASSSTGRYGYTF.

V usage is TRBV7-2 and J usage is TRBJ2-2, with TRBD2 matching 9 bases. The J segment lost 8 bases and the V segment lost 4 bases, leaving 20 bases of the junction unmatched. The CDR3 length is 19 residues. Per the germline V gene, CDR1 is SGHTA and CDR2 is FQGNSA. This CDR3 is CASSSPGGLAGVVWGELFF. The DNA for the CDR3 is TGTGCCAGCAGCTCTCCGGGCGGTTTAGCGGGAGTAGTATGGGGGGAGCTGTTTTTT.

The chain combines TRBV10-3 with TRBJ2-7; possibly TRBD1 for D (6 bases). The CDR3 runs 14 residues. Germline CDR1 reads ENHRY; CDR2 reads SYGVKD. Between the trimmed V and J ends, which lost 5 bases and 3 bases, there was a span of 14 bases. The CDR3 loop reads CAISQGSSSYEQYF. Written as DNA, the CDR3 is TGTGCCATCAGTCAGGGGTCATCCAGCTACGAGCAGTACTTC.

The chain links TRBV30 to TRBJ1-3; the D is unclear. V lost 3 bases to trimming and J lost 0 bases, with 9 bases between them. This CDR3 is built from 14 residues. The germline CDR1 and CDR2 sequences are GTSNPN and SVGIG (reference sequence). The CDR3 region has the DNA TGTGCCTGGAGAAGAGTCGACTCTGGAAACACCATATATTTT. This translates into CAWRRVDSGNTIYF.

The J gene is TRBJ2-1, the V gene TRBV4-1; 7 nucleotides match TRBD1. V trimming: 4 bases; J trimming: 1 base; junction bases outside the gene matches: 7. The germline CDR1 and CDR2 sequences are MGHRA and YSYEKL. The CDR3 extends over 16 amino acids. CDR3 sequence reads: CASSPRQGTSYNEQFF. CDR3 in DNA: TGCGCCAGCAGCCCTAGACAGGGAACGTCCTACAATGAGCAGTTCTTC.

This clone was recorded only once. CDR3 coding DNA: TGCGCCAGCAGCCAAGACGAACTGACGGGCTCGGGGGGCTACACCTTC. Translation gives CASSQDELTGSGGYTF. The V gene is TRBV4-3, the J gene TRBJ1-2; no clear D. This CDR3 spans 16 amino acids. V was clipped by 0 bases and J by 8 bases, with 19 bases between them. Looked up from germline, CDR1 is LGHNA and CDR2 is YSLEER.

The rearrangement links TRBV11-1 to TRBJ2-3; TRBD1 agrees at 7 bases. The germline V gene has CDR1 SGHAT and CDR2 FQDESV (reference sequence). V trimming: 4 bases; J trimming: 0 bases; junction bases outside the gene matches: 7. CDR3 length: 16 amino acids. CDR3 loop: CASSSMGQYSTDTQYF. In DNA form, the CDR3 reads TGTGCCAGCAGCTCAATGGGACAGTATAGCACAGATACGCAGTATTTT. The variable domain in full, completed from reference TRBV11-1 and TRBJ2-3, reads EAEVAQSPRYKITEKSQAVAFWCDPISGHATLYWYRQILGQGPELLVQFQDESVVDDSQLPKDRFSAERLKGVDSTLKIQPAELGDSAMYLCASSSMGQYSTDTQYFGPGTRLTVL.

V gene TRBV2 combines with J gene TRBJ1-6; 9 bases line up with TRBD1. The CDR3 spans 15 residues. Germline CDR1 is SNHLY and CDR2 is FYNNEI. The V segment lost 4 bases and the J segment 8 bases; nucleotides outside the gene matches: 6. CDR3 protein: CASSGGTGRYSPLHF. The CDR3 DNA follows: TGTGCCAGCAGTGGGGGGACAGGGCGATATTCACCCCTCCACTTT.

The chain couples TRBV28 to TRBJ2-2; D is unresolved. The CDR3 extends over 12 amino acids. From germline, CDR1 is MDHEN and CDR2 SYDVKM. V was pared by 3 bases and J by 10 bases, with 9 bases between. As DNA, the CDR3 is TGTGCCAGCAGTTTGGTGCGTGAGGAGCTGTTTTTT. It codes for CASSLVREELFF.

The gene calls are TRBV27 and TRBJ2-1; D may be TRBD2 (5 bases). This CDR3 has 15 amino acids. Germline values: CDR1 MNHEY, CDR2 SMNVEV (reference sequence). The V end was cut by 7 bases, the J end by 7 bases, with 20 bases between. In DNA, the CDR3 is TGTGCCAGCACCTTAAGCGGCCCCTTGGGGAATGAGCAGTTCTTC. Translating gives CASTLSGPLGNEQFF.

This chain joins TRBV30 and TRBJ1-6, with a possible D match to TRBD1 (6 bases). CDR1 is GTSNPN and CDR2 is SVGIG in the germline V gene (reference sequence). CDR3 size: 16 residues. The CDR3 here is CACRGDTSSYNSPLHF. CDR3 DNA: TGTGCTTGCCGAGGGGACACGAGCTCCTATAATTCACCCCTCCACTTT.